These 17 T cell receptor beta chains were sequenced from one sample in a study of CD8+CD57+ T cells in acquired aplastic anemia. Both TCR beta VDJ combination and CDR3 sequence profiling were carried out. Genomic DNA was the template for this profiling. TCRdb reanalysed the reads using MiXCR and keeps one entry per CDR3 protein. Of some 120,000 distinct CDR3 sequences in the sample, approximately 41% were seen once. Before being chosen for sequencing, patients had shown CD8+CD57+ cell expansion by flow cytometry. Sequencing was done on a sample of sorted CD4+, CD8+, or CD8+CD57+ T cells (not recorded which) from PBMCs. Receptors were obtained from a human donor with aplastic anemia.

This clonotype was seen a handful of times. The chain combines TRBV5-6 with TRBJ1-4; tentatively, D is TRBD1 (5 bases). The germline V and J ends were trimmed by 6 bases and 8 bases, with 17 bases remaining between them. The length of the CDR3 is 14 residues. Germline lookup yields CDR1 SGHDT and CDR2 YYEEEE. The CDR3 DNA follows: TGTGCCAGCACCGAATGGGGTCCAGGGGAAAAACTGTTTTTT. This sequence encodes CASTEWGPGEKLFF.

This clonotype was counted many times. V is TRBV7-6 and J is TRBJ2-5; D remains unclear. V lost 2 bases and J 4 bases, leaving 11 bases between the germline ends. The germline V gene has CDR1 SGHVS and CDR2 FNYEAQ. The CDR3 is 14 amino acids. DNA of the CDR3: TGTGCCAGCAGCTTAAACCCACAAGGAGAGACCCAGTACTTC. Its translation: CASSLNPQGETQYF.

This clonotype has just one count. The chain has TRBV2 and TRBJ2-5; either TRBD1 or TRBD2 may fit D (5 bases each). V lost 6 bases and J lost 5, with 16 bases in between. CDR1 is SNHLY, CDR2 FYNNEI, per germline. The length of the CDR3 is 14 residues. CDR3 coding DNA: TGTGCCAGCAGGGGGGACGGATTCCGTGAGACCCAGTACTTC. This encodes CASRGDGFRETQYF.

This sequence joins TRBV25-1 and TRBJ1-4; possible D gene TRBD1, 6 bases. Deletions cut 9 bases from V and 3 bases from J, with 23 bases between. The CDR3 extends over 17 amino acids. Germline CDR1 MGHDK, CDR2 SYGVNS. The CDR3 spells CASPGQIALTANEKLFF. CDR3 coding DNA: TGTGCCAGTCCAGGACAGATTGCCTTGACAGCTAATGAAAAACTGTTTTTT.

This clonotype was picked up many times. This chain uses TRBV20-1 with TRBJ1-5, with D possibly matching TRBD1 (5 bases). The germline CDR1 and CDR2 sequences are DFQATT and SNEGSKA (reference sequence). The germline V and J ends were trimmed by 6 bases and 11 bases, with 17 bases remaining between them. CDR3 length: 12 amino acids. CDR3 residues: CSASTRTSAQHF. CDR3 DNA: TGCAGTGCCAGTACCCGGACATCCGCCCAGCATTTT.

In its sample, this clonotype was seen many times. The V gene is TRBV4-1, the J gene TRBJ1-4; D not resolved. V lost 0 bases and J lost 7, with 15 bases in between. The CDR3 consists of 16 residues. The germline V gene encodes CDR1 MGHRA and CDR2 YSYEKL. This CDR3 is CASSQDLGRLGEKLFF. The CDR3 coding sequence is TGCGCCAGCAGCCAAGATTTAGGACGGTTGGGTGAAAAACTGTTTTTT.

This rearrangement joins TRBV6-2 or TRBV6-3 to TRBJ2-5; D uncertain. Germline V gives CDR1 MNHEY, CDR2 SVGEGT. V lost 2 bases, J lost 0 bases, and 13 bases lay in between. The CDR3 length is 16 residues. CDR3: CASSYGATKYQETQYF. The CDR3 DNA sequence: TGTGCCAGCAGTTACGGCGCAACTAAATACCAAGAGACCCAGTACTTC.

With regard to this clonotype: This may be a read error: a much more frequent sequence differs by one nucleotide. The chain links TRBV6-1 to TRBJ1-5; D remains ambiguous. Trimming removed 2 bases from V and 11 bases from J, with 13 bases in between. The CDR3 is made up of 13 amino acids. Per germline, CDR1 MNHNS and CDR2 SASEGT. This CDR3 reads CASSETRNQSQHF. The DNA of the CDR3 is TGTGCCAGCAGTGAAACGCGCAACCAGTCCCAGCATTTT.

This clonotype was observed many times. The rearrangement links TRBV6-1 to TRBJ2-3; D is unresolved. Germline CDR1 MNHNS, CDR2 SASEGT. V was pared by 0 bases and J by 0 bases, with 7 bases between. The CDR3 contains 15 residues. The CDR3 loop is CASSEANGSTDTQYF. The CDR3 DNA follows: TGTGCCAGCAGTGAAGCCAATGGGAGCACAGATACGCAGTATTTT.

This chain links TRBV25-1 with TRBJ1-1, with a tentative D call TRBD1 (5 bases). This CDR3 spans 17 amino acids. Germline CDR1 and CDR2: MGHDK and SYGVNS. V shed 2 bases and J shed 1 base, with 17 bases lying between them. CDR3 loop: CASSERRGIGGNTEAFF. The CDR3 DNA sequence: TGTGCCAGCAGTGAAAGAAGAGGGATTGGGGGGAACACTGAAGCTTTCTTT.

In this sample, this clonotype turned up a few times. This chain connects TRBV6-1 to TRBJ2-3; tentatively, D is TRBD2 (7 bases). The CDR3 is made up of 13 amino acids. Germline V gives CDR1 MNHNS, CDR2 SASEGT. Trimming cost V 6 bases and J 4 bases, with 11 bases left between them. The CDR3 sequence is CASRRGGADTQYF. The DNA of the CDR3 is TGTGCCAGCAGGAGGGGGGGGGCAGATACGCAGTATTTT.

As for this clonotype: One base away lies a much larger clone, so this may be a sequencing read error. The chain is built from TRBV6-1 and TRBJ2-7; TRBD1 matches at 7 bases. V gave up 4 bases and J gave up 2 bases; unmatched junction bases: 8. This CDR3 has 15 residues. CDR1 is MNHNS and CDR2 is SASEGT in the germline V gene. CDR3 nucleotide sequence: TGTGCCAGCAGTGTCCGACAGGGATTTACCTACGAGCAGTACGTC. The encoded protein is CASSVRQGFTYEQYV.

The chain has TRBV15 and TRBJ1-2; 9 nucleotides line up with TRBD1. The CDR3 totals 17 residues. Germline V CDR1 and CDR2: LNHNV, YYDKDF (reference sequence). After removal of 0 bases from V and 9 bases from J, the junction contained 14 bases not matched to a gene. The DNA of the CDR3 is TGTGCCACCAGCAGAGATTTGGAAACAGGGGGCTTGGACAGCTACACCTTC. Protein product: CATSRDLETGGLDSYTF.

The chain recombines TRBV2 with TRBJ1-2; TRBD1 is a possible D gene (6 bases). This CDR3 is built from 13 residues. Germline CDR1 and CDR2: SNHLY and FYNNEI. The V gene lost 4 bases and the J gene lost 4 bases, with 10 bases spanning the gap. The DNA for the CDR3 is TGTGCCAGCAGTGCAGGGGAGGGCTATGGCTACACCTTC. Translating gives CASSAGEGYGYTF.

The chain uses TRBV19 and TRBJ1-2; D gene ambiguous. The CDR3 loop spans 15 amino acids. The germline CDR1 and CDR2 sequences are LNHDA and SQIVND (reference sequence). V dropped 5 bases and J dropped 3 bases, with 16 bases sitting between them. CDR3 nucleotide sequence: TGTGCCAGTAGTCCAGAGGTGAGGATATACTATGGCTACACCTTC. Its translation: CASSPEVRIYYGYTF.

This clonotype was counted many times. This sequence joins TRBV7-9 and TRBJ2-2; D uncertain. V lost 1 base and J 5 bases, leaving 11 bases between the germline ends. Germline assignment: CDR1 SEHNR and CDR2 FQNEAQ (reference sequence). The CDR3 is 15 amino acids. The CDR3 here is CASSLVGPDTGELFF. As DNA, the CDR3 is TGTGCCAGCAGCTTAGTCGGGCCTGATACCGGGGAGCTGTTTTTT.

This chain links TRBV28 with TRBJ1-1, with 7 bases fitting TRBD1. The CDR3 extends over 15 amino acids. V shed 5 bases, J shed 3 bases, and the junction held 9 bases outside the gene matches. In germline, CDR1 is MDHEN, CDR2 SYDVKM. The CDR3 spells CASSADRVRDTEAFF. CDR3 in DNA: TGTGCCAGCAGTGCCGACAGGGTGAGGGACACTGAAGCTTTCTTT.